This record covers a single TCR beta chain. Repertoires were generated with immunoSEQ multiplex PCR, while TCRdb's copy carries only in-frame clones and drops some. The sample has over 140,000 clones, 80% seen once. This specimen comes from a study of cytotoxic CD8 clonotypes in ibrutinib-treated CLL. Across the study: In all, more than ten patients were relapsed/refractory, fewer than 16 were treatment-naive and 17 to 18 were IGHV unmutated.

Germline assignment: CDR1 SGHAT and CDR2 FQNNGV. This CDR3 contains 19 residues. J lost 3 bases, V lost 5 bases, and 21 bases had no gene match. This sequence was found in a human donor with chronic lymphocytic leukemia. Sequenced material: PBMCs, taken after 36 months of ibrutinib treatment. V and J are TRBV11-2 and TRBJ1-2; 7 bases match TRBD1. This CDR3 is CASSRLGGRGVFGHYGYTF. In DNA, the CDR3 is TGTGCCAGCAGCCGGTTAGGTGGCAGGGGGGTATTCGGGCACTATGGCTACACCTTC. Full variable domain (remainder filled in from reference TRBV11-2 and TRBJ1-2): EAGVAQSPRYKIIEKRQSVAFWCNPISGHATLYWYQQILGQGPKLLIQFQNNGVVDDSQLPKDRFSAERLKGVDSTLKIQPAKLEDSAVYLCASSRLGGRGVFGHYGYTFGSGTRLTVV.